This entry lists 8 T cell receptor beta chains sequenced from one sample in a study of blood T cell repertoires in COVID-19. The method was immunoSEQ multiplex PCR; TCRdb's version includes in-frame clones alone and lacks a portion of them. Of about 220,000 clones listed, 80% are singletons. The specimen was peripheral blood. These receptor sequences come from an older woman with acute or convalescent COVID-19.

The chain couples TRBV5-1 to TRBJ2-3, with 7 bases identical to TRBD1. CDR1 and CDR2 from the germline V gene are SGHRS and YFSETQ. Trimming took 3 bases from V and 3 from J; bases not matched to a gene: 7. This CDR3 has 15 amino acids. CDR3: CASSSQGQTTDTQYF. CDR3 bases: TGCGCCAGCAGCTCGCAGGGACAGACGACAGATACGCAGTATTTT.

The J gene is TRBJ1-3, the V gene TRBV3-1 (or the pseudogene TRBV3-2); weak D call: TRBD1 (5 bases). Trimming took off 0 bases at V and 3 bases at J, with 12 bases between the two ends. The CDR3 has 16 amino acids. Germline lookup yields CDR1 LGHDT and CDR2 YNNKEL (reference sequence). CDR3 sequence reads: CASSQDPDNLGNTIYF. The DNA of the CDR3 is TGTGCCAGCAGCCAAGACCCGGACAACCTTGGAAACACCATATATTTT.

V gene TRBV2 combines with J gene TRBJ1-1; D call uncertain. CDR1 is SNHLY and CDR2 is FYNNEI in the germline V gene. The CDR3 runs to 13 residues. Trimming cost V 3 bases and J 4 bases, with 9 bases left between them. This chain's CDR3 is CASSEAGFTEAFF. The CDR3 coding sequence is TGTGCCAGCAGTGAGGCGGGGTTCACTGAAGCTTTCTTT.

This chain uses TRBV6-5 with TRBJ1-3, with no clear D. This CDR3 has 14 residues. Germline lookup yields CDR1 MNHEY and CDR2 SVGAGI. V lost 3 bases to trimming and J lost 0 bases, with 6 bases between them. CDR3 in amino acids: CASSYGDSGNTIYF. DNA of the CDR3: TGTGCCAGCAGTTATGGAGACTCTGGAAACACCATATATTTT.

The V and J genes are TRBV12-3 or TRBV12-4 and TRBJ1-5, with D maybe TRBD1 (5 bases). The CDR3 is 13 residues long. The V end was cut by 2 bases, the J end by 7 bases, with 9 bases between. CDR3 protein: CASSLLGQQPQHF. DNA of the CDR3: TGTGCCAGCAGTTTACTGGGGCAGCAGCCCCAGCATTTT.

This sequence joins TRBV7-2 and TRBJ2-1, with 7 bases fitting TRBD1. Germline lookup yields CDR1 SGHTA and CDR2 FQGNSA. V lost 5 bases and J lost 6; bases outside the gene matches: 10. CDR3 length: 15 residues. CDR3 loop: CASSQARDRINEQFF. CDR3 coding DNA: TGTGCCAGCAGCCAGGCTCGGGACAGAATCAATGAGCAGTTCTTC.

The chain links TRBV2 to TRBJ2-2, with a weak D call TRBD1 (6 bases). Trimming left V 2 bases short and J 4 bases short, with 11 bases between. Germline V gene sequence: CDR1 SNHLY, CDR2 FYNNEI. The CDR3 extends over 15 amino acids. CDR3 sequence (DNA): TGTGCCAGCAGTGAACATGAAGGGGGCACCGGGGAGCTGTTTTTT. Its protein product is CASSEHEGGTGELFF.

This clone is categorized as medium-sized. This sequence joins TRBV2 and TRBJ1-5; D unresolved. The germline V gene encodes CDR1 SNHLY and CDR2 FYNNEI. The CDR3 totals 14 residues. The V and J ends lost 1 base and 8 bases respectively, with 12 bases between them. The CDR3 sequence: CASSEVAGMEPQHF. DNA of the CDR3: TGTGCCAGCAGTGAAGTCGCAGGAATGGAGCCCCAGCATTTT. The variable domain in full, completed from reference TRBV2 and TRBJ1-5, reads EPEVTQTPSHQVTQMGQEVILRCVPISNHLYFYWYRQILGQKVEFLVSFYNNEISEKSEIFDDQFSVERPDGSNFTLKIRSTKLEDSAMYFCASSEVAGMEPQHFGDGTRLSIL.